What follows are 6 T cell receptor beta chains derived from one specimen sequenced in a study of CD8+ T cells in alopecia areata. RNA extraction was followed by reverse transcription into cDNA, which acted as the sequencing template. TCRdb keeps only in-frame clones here, not all; method: immunoSEQ multiplex PCR. This table has roughly 190,000 clones, 50% to 70% appearing once. Treatment denoted: oral pan-JAK inhibitor, 5-10 mg twice daily. The specimen comprised CD4+ T cells sorted from blood, sampled around week 50, from a patient treated with tofacitinib. The source of these receptors is a human donor with alopecia areata.

In this sample, this clone turned up a few times. This sequence joins TRBV10-3 and TRBJ2-2, with TRBD2 matching over 11 bases. Germline V gene lookup returns CDR1 ENHRY and CDR2 SYGVKD. The CDR3 extends over 15 amino acids. Losses at the gene ends were 6 bases for V and 3 bases for J; bases not matched to a gene: 3. The DNA for the CDR3 is TGTGCCATCAGGGGACTAGCGGCCGACACCGGGGAGCTGTTTTTT. Its translation: CAIRGLAADTGELFF.

The gene calls are TRBV5-1 and TRBJ1-2; TRBD1 aligns across 7 bases. From germline, CDR1 is SGHRS and CDR2 YFSETQ. Trimming removed 0 bases from V and 4 bases from J; junction bases left unmatched: 3. There are 14 residues in the CDR3. The CDR3 here is CASSLDPGGYGYTF. The DNA for the CDR3 is TGCGCCAGCAGCTTGGATCCAGGGGGCTATGGCTACACCTTC.

The gene calls are TRBV7-9 and TRBJ2-7, with a tentative D call TRBD2 (6 bases). V was shortened by 10 bases and J by 5 bases, with 18 bases between the two germline ends. Germline V gives CDR1 SEHNR, CDR2 FQNEAQ (reference sequence). This CDR3 has 13 residues. The CDR3 DNA reads as TGTGCCACCGCGGGGCGGCCTAACGACGAGCAGTACTTC. Amino acid sequence: CATAGRPNDEQYF.

This clone was counted only a few times. This chain joins TRBV6-5 and TRBJ1-4, with unresolved D. The CDR3 consists of 15 residues. The germline V gene encodes CDR1 MNHEY and CDR2 SVGAGI. The germline V and J ends were trimmed by 4 bases and 8 bases, with 17 bases remaining between them. In nucleotides, the CDR3 is TGTGCCAGCAGTTTGCTGGGCGCCGGCGGGGAAAAACTGTTTTTT. It codes for CASSLLGAGGEKLFF.

This chain uses TRBV5-1 with TRBJ2-5; TRBD2 is a possible D gene (5 bases). Germline V gene sequence: CDR1 SGHRS, CDR2 YFSETQ. The CDR3 is made up of 13 amino acids. V gave up 4 bases and J gave up 2 bases, with 9 bases separating them. DNA for the CDR3: TGCGCCAGCAGCAGAGGGCAGCAAGAGACCCAGTACTTC. Protein product: CASSRGQQETQYF.

The V gene is TRBV6-6, the J gene TRBJ1-2; 12 bases agree with TRBD1. Unmatched junction bases numbered 4, after V lost 5 bases and J lost 0 bases. CDR1 is MNHNY and CDR2 is SVGAGI in the germline V gene (reference sequence). CDR3 length: 16 amino acids. The CDR3, as DNA: TGTGCCAGCAGTCGGGGACAGGGGGCAACTAACTATGGCTACACCTTC. Translated: CASSRGQGATNYGYTF.